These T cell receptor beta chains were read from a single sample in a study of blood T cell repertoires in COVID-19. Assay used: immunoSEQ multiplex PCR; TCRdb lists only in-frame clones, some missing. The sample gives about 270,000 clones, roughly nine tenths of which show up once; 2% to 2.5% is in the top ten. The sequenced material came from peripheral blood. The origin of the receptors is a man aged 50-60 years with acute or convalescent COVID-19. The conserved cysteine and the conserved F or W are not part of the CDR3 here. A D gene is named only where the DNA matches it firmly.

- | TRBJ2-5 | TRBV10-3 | AISESREAAAETQY
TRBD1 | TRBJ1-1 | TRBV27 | ASSLQGGSNTEAF
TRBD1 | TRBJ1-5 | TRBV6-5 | ASRPGTGTGQPQH
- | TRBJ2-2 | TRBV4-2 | ASSQGGPNTGELF
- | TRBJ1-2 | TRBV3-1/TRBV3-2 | ASSQTGFYGYT
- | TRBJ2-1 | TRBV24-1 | ATSDPKGSSYNEQF
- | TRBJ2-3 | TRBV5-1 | ASSLAGGQLITSDTQY
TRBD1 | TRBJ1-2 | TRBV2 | ASGDRANYGYT
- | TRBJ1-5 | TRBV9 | ASSASSGGNQPQH
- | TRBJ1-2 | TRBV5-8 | ASSWYTGANYGYT
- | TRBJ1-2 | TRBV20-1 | RGRGASGYT
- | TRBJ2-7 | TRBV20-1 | SASSPFGVDEQY
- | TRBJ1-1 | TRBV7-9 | ASSLSEREAF
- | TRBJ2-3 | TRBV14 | ASSPKTDTQY
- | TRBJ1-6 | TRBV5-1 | ASSLEGGIPYNSPLH
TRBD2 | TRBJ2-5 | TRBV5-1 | ASSLGGGGPQETQY
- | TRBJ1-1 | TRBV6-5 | ASSYWQFAMNTEAF
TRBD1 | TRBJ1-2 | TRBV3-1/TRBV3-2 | ASSQGTGRRYGYT
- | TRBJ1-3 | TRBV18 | ASSPVAGRGNTIY
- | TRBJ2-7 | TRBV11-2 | ASSPVLHSSEQY
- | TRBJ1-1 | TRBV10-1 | ASSDPGGIKAF
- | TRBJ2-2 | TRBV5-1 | ASRLWSQNTGELF
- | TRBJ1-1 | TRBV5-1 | ASRQTGTNTEAF
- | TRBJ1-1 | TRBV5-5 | ASSPRQAPENTEAF
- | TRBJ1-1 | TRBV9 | ASSVGGFLNTEAF
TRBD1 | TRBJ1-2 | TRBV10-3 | AISESGDRELTYGYT
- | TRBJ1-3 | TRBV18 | ATAGRNTIY
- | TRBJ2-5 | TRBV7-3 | ASSLRRGETQY
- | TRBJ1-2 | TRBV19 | ASSISSPFYGYT
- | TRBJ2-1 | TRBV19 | ASSPSLLYNEQF
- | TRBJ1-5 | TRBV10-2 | ASSGYRDSSNQPQH
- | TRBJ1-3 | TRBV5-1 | ASSSQGGDGNTIY
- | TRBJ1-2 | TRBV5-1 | ASSLNTRQIAPPT
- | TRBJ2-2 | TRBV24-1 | ATSASGNPNTGELF
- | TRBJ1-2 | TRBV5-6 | ASSSLSGHYGYT
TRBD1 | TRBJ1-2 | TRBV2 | ASSPGQGTYGYT